These T cell receptor beta chains were read from a single sample in a study of radiotherapy plus CTLA-4 blockade in lung cancer. TCRdb keeps only in-frame clones here, not all; method: immunoSEQ multiplex PCR. The sample records over 80,000 clones, roughly 80% being singletons. The specimen was peripheral blood, collected from a patient treated with radiotherapy plus ipilimumab. These receptors all stem from a human donor with non-small cell lung cancer who had stable disease on radiotherapy plus ipilimumab. CDR3s include the opening cysteine and the closing phenylalanine or tryptophan. The order of the fields is clone size, D gene, V gene, J gene, CDR3 length, CDR3 DNA, CDR3 protein. D genes are given only for firm matches. Clone sizes are given selectively: once, few, many, or a class where the clone is expanded.

>-|-|TRBV5-1|TRBJ1-2|16
TGCGCCAGCAGCTTGGACGGGACACAAATTCGGGATGGCTACACCTTC
CASSLDGTQIRDGYTF
>-|TRBD1|TRBV6-5|TRBJ1-2|14
TGTGCCAGCAGACGGACAGGGGGTATGGATGGCTACACCTTC
CASRRTGGMDGYTF
>-|TRBD2|TRBV29-1|TRBJ2-1|17
TGCAGCGTTGATCCCCCCACAACTAGCGGGTCCTACAATGAGCAGTTCTTC
CSVDPPTTSGSYNEQFF
>-|-|TRBV10-1|TRBJ2-1|12
TGCGCCAGCAGTCCTGCCTACAATGAGCAGTTCTTC
CASSPAYNEQFF
>-|TRBD1|TRBV14|TRBJ2-5|15
TGTGCCAGCAGCCGCGACAGGGGGCGTCAAGAGACCCAGTACTTC
CASSRDRGRQETQYF
>-|TRBD1|TRBV7-9|TRBJ1-4|14
TGTGCCAGCAGCTCGACAGGGGGCAATGAAAAACTGTTTTTT
CASSSTGGNEKLFF
>-|-|TRBV9|TRBJ1-6|16
TGTGCCAGCAGCGTAGAGGGAGCTGCGAGTAATTCACCCCTCCACTTT
CASSVEGAASNSPLHF
>-|TRBD1|TRBV10-3|TRBJ1-5|14
TGTGCCATCGGAACGGGACAGGGGAGTCAGTCCCAGCATTTT
CAIGTGQGSQSQHF
>-|-|TRBV20-1|TRBJ2-5|10
TGCAGTGCCCTCTGGGAGACCCAGTACTTC
CSALWETQYF
>-|-|TRBV28|TRBJ2-7|14
TGTGCCAGCACCACCAAAATACGATCCTACGAGCAGTACTTC
CASTTKIRSYEQYF
>-|-|TRBV10-2|TRBJ2-7|13
TGCGCCAGCAGTGAGTCGCGGCCCTACGAGCAGTACTTC
CASSESRPYEQYF
>few|-|TRBV19|TRBJ1-6|13
TGTGCCAGTAGTGTGAGGGCTAATTCACCCCTCCACTTT
CASSVRANSPLHF
>-|-|TRBV30|TRBJ1-3|14
TGTGCCTGGGGAGAACTGAGCTCTGGAAACACCATATATTTT
CAWGELSSGNTIYF
>-|TRBD2|TRBV9|TRBJ2-5|15
TGTGCCAGCACTTGGGGGGGTGAGTCCCAAGAGACCCAGTACTTC
CASTWGGESQETQYF
>-|-|TRBV2|TRBJ1-4|15
TGTGCCAGCAGCAGACTTAAGGGGCCCAATGAAAAACTGTTTTTT
CASSRLKGPNEKLFF
>-|-|TRBV10-1|TRBJ2-3|14
TGCGCCAGCAGTGAGTCAGAGGCAAGGAATACGCAGTATTTT
CASSESEARNTQYF
>once|-|TRBV28|TRBJ1-2|11
TGTGCCAGCGGGGTAAACTATGGCTACACCTTC
CASGVNYGYTF
>-|-|TRBV5-1|TRBJ2-7|15
TGCGCCAGCAGCTTGGGGCAGCACCCGGACTACGAGCAGTACTTC
CASSLGQHPDYEQYF
>-|-|TRBV5-5|TRBJ1-2|17
TGTGCCAGCAGCCTAAGCGAAGGGCAAGAAGCCTTCGATGGCTACACCTTC
CASSLSEGQEAFDGYTF
>-|-|TRBV7-9|TRBJ2-1|13
TGCGCCAGCAGCTTAGGCTCCTACAATGAGCAGTTCTTC
CASSLGSYNEQFF
>few|-|TRBV19|TRBJ1-1|13
TGTGCCAGTAGATCGGGGGGTAGTCCTGAAGCTTTCTTT
CASRSGGSPEAFF
>-|-|TRBV28|TRBJ1-1|14
TGTGCCAGCAGTTTATTACCCGCTGAAACTGAAGCTTTCTTT
CASSLLPAETEAFF